This T cell receptor (beta chain) comes out of a study of blood T cell repertoires in COVID-19. Study in general: The analysed material was cDNA or gDNA that came from T cells, B-cell-depleted T cells, or PBMCs.

CDR1 is SQVTM and CDR2 is ANQGSEA in the germline V gene. The CDR3 has 13 amino acids. Trimming cost V 3 bases and J 1 base; bases outside gene matches: 0. The repertoire was sequenced with immunoSEQ multiplex PCR; TCRdb's copy has only in-frame clones and lacks some. The table shows about 46,000 clones, with about 83% occurring only once. The specimen was peripheral blood. The V call is TRBV29-1, the J call TRBJ1-2, with 9 bases identical to TRBD1. The TCR was taken from a woman of 80 years or more with acute or convalescent COVID-19. In DNA, the CDR3 is TGCAGCGTTGAGGACAGGGGTAACTATGGCTACACCTTC. It encodes CSVEDRGNYGYTF.